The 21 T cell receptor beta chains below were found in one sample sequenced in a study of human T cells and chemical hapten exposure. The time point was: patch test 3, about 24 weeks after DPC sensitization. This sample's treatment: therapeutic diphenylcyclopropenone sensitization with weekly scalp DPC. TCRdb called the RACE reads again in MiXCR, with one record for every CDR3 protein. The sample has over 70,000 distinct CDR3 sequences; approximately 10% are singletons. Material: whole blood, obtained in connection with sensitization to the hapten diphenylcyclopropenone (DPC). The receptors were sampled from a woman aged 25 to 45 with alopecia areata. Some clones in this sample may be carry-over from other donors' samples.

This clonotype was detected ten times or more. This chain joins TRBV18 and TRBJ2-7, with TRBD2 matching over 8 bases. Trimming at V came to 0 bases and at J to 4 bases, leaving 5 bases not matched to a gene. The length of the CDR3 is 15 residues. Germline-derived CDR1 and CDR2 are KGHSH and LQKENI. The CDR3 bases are TGTGCCAGCTCACCACCGGGACTAGGAAGGTACGAGCAGTACTTC. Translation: CASSPPGLGRYEQYF. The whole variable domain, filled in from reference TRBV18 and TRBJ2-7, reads NAGVMQNPRHLVRRRGQEARLRCSPMKGHSHVYWYRQLPEEGLKFMVYLQKENIIDESGMPKERFSAEFPKEGPSILRIQQVVRGDSAAYFCASSPPGLGRYEQYFGPGTRLTVT.

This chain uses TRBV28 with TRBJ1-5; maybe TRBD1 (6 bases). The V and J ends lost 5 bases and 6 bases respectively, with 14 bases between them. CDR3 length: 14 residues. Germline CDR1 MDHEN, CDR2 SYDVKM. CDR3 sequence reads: CASSPSDRFQPQHF. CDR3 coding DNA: TGTGCCAGCAGTCCTAGCGACAGGTTTCAGCCCCAGCATTTT. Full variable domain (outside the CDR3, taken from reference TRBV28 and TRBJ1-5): DVKVTQSSRYLVKRTGEKVFLECVQDMDHENMFWYRQDPGLGLRLIYFSYDVKMKEKGDIPEGYSVSREKKERFSLILESASTNQTSMYLCASSPSDRFQPQHFGDGTRLSIL.

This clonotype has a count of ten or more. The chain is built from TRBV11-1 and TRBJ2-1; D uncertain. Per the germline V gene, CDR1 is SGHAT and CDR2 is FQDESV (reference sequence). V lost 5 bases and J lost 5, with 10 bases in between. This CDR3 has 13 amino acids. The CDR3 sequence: CASSPLFDNEQFF. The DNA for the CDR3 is TGTGCCAGCAGCCCACTATTCGACAATGAGCAGTTCTTC. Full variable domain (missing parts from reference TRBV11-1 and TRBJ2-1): EAEVAQSPRYKITEKSQAVAFWCDPISGHATLYWYRQILGQGPELLVQFQDESVVDDSQLPKDRFSAERLKGVDSTLKIQPAELGDSAMYLCASSPLFDNEQFFGPGTRLTVL.

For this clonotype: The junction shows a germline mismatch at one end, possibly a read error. The CDR3 DNA follows: TGTGCCAGCAGTCGTCAGACTAGCGGGATTTTCTTC. Its translation is CASSRQTSGIFF. The chain couples TRBV28 to TRBJ2-7, with 11 bases lining up with TRBD2. Looked up from germline, CDR1 is MDHEN and CDR2 is SYDVKM. The CDR3 spans 12 residues.

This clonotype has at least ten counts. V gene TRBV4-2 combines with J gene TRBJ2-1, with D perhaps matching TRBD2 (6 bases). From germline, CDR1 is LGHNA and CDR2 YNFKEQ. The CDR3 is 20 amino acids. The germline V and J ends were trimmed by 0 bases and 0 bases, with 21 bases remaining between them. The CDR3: CASSQEPTNLASGSYNEQFF. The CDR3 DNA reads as TGTGCCAGCAGCCAAGAACCTACTAACCTAGCGTCCGGCTCCTACAATGAGCAGTTCTTC.

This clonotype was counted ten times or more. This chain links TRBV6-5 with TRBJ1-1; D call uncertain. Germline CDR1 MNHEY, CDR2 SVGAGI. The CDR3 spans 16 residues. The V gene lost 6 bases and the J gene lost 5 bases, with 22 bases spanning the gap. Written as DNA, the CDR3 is TGTGCCAGCAGCCCGAGACACAGTATGGCGGGTACTGAAGCTTTCTTT. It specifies CASSPRHSMAGTEAFF.

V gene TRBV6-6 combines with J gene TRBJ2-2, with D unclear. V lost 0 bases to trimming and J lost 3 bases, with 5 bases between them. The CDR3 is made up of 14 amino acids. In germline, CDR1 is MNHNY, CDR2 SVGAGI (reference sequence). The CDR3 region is CASSYSKDTGELFF. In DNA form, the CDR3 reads TGTGCCAGCAGTTACTCGAAAGACACCGGGGAGCTGTTTTTT.

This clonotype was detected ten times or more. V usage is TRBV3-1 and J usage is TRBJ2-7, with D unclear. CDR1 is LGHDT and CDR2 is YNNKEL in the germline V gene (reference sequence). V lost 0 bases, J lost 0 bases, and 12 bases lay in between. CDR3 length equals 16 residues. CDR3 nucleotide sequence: TGTGCCAGCAGCCAAGAAGGTGGTTTTAGCTCCTACGAGCAGTACTTC. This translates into CASSQEGGFSSYEQYF.

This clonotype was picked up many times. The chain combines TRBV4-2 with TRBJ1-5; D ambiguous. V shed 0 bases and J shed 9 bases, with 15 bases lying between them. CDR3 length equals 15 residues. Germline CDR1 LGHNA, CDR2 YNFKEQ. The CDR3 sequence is CASSQDRIDAGPQHF. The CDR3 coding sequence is TGTGCCAGCAGCCAAGATAGGATAGACGCAGGGCCCCAGCATTTT.

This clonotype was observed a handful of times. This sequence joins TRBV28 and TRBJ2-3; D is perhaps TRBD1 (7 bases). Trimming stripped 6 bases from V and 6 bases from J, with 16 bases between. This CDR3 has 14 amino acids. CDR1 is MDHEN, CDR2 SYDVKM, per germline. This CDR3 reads CASRRQGGSDTQYF. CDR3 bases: TGTGCCAGCAGACGACAGGGAGGTTCGGATACGCAGTATTTT.

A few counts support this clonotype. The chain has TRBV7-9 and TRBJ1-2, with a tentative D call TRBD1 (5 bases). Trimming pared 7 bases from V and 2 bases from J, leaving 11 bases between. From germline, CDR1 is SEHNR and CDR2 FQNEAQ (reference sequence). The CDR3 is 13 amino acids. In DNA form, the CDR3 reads TGTGCCAGCAACGTAGACAGCAACTATGGCTACACCTTC. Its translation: CASNVDSNYGYTF.

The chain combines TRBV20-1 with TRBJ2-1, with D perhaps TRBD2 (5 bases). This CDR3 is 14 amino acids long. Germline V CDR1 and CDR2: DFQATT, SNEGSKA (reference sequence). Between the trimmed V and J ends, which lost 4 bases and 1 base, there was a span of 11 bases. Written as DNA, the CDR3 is TGCAGTGCTATCGGACTGGCTTCCTACAATGAGCAGTTCTTC. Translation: CSAIGLASYNEQFF.

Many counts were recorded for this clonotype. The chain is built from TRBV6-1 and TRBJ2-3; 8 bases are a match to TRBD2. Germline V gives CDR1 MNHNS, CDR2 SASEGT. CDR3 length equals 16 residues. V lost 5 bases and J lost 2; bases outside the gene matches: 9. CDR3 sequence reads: CASSSYGGALTDTQYF. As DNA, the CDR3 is TGTGCCAGCAGTTCATACGGGGGGGCACTCACAGATACGCAGTATTTT.

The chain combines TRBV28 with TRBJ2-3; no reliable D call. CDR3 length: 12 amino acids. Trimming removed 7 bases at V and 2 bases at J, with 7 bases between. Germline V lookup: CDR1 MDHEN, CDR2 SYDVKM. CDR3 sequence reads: CASKPVTDTQYF. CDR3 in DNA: TGTGCCAGCAAACCCGTCACAGATACGCAGTATTTT.

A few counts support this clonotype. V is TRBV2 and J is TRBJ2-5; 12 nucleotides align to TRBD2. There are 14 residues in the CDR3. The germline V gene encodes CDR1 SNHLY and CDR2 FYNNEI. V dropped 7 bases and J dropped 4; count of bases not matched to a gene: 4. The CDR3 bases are TGTGCCAGCAATATACTAGCGGGAGGAGAGACCCAGTACTTC. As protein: CASNILAGGETQYF. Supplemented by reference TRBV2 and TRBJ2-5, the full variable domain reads EPEVTQTPSHQVTQMGQEVILRCVPISNHLYFYWYRQILGQKVEFLVSFYNNEISEKSEIFDDQFSVERPDGSNFTLKIRSTKLEDSAMYFCASNILAGGETQYFGPGTRLLVL.

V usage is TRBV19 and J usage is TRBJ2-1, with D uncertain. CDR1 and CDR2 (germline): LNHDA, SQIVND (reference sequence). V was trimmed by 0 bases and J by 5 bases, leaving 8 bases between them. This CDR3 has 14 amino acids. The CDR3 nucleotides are TGTGCCAGTAGTATAGATCGGATAAACAATGAGCAGTTCTTC. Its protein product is CASSIDRINNEQFF.

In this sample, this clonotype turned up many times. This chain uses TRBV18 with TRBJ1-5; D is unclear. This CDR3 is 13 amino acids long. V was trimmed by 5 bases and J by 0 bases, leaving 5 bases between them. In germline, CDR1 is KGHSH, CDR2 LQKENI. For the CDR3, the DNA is TGTGCCAGCTCATATACTAGCAATCAGCCCCAGCATTTT. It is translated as CASSYTSNQPQHF.

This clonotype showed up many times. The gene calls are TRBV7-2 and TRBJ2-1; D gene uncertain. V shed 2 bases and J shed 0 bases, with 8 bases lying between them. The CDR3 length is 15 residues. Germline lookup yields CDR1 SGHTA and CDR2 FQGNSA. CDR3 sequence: CASSLNYNSYNEQFF. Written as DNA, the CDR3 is TGTGCCAGCAGCTTAAATTACAACTCCTACAATGAGCAGTTCTTC.

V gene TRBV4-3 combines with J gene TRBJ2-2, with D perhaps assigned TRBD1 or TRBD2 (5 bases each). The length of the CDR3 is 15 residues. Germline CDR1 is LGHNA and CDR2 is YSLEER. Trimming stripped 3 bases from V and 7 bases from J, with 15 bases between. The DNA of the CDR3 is TGCGCCAGCAGCCATGTGGGGGATTTTGGCGGGGAGCTGTTTTTT. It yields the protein CASSHVGDFGGELFF.

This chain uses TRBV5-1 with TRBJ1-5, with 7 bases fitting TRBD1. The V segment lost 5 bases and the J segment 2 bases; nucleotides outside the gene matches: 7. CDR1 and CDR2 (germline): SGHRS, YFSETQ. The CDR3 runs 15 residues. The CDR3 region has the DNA TGCGCCAGCAGTCCGACAGGGTATGGCAATCAGCCCCAGCATTTT. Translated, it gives CASSPTGYGNQPQHF.

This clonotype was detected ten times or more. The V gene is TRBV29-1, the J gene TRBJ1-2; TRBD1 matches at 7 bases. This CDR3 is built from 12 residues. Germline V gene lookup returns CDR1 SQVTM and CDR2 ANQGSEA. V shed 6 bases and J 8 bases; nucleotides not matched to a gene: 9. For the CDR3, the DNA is TGCAGCGTCCTTCCCGGGACAGAAGGCTACACCTTC. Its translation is CSVLPGTEGYTF.